A single T cell receptor (beta chain) is shown here with its context. Its antigen is undetermined. These data come from a study of response to subunit inactivated influenza vaccine. Whole-study results and caveats: Researchers suggested that each seasonal influenza vaccination recruits few new T cells.

One entry per CDR3 protein results from TCRdb running MiXCR on the RT-PCR reads. The sample records about 310,000 distinct CDR3 sequences, 21% being singletons. Per germline, CDR1 SGHRS and CDR2 YFSETQ. The CDR3 is made up of 17 amino acids. The ends lost 2 bases at V and 0 bases at J; junction bases unmatched: 7. The specimen was PBMCs from blood, collected about 19 months after vaccination. This sequence originates from a man in his fifties or sixties who received an inactivated influenza vaccine. The rearrangement uses TRBV5-1 and TRBJ2-7, with TRBD2 matching 11 bases. The CDR3 region is CASSLLKLAGASYEQYF. DNA of the CDR3: TGCGCCAGCAGCTTACTTAAACTAGCGGGGGCCTCCTACGAGCAGTACTTC.